The 24 T cell receptor beta chains in this list originate from one sample, sequenced in a study of shared clonotypes between healthy human individuals. TCRdb's copy holds only in-frame clones and misses some; the assay was immunoSEQ multiplex PCR. The sample includes about 690,000 clones, 80% to 95% seen only once; the top ten take around a third. The sequencing input was memory CD8+ T cells from PBMCs. Indicated subset: CD45RO+ cells pooled with CCR7-negative TemRA cells. The source is a man younger than 35 in good health. Some clones in this sample may be carry-over from other donors' samples.

V usage is TRBV7-6 and J usage is TRBJ2-7, with a possible D match to TRBD1 (6 bases). The CDR3 totals 14 residues. The germline V gene encodes CDR1 SGHVS and CDR2 FNYEAQ. Trimming cost V 5 bases and J 3 bases, with 14 bases left between them. In DNA form, the CDR3 reads TGTGCCAGCAGCCAAATCCGGGACAACTACGAGCAGTACTTC. Translated, it gives CASSQIRDNYEQYF.

The chain links TRBV27 to TRBJ1-1; no clear D. Germline CDR1 reads MNHEY; CDR2 reads SMNVEV (reference sequence). The CDR3 consists of 14 residues. V was trimmed by 2 bases and J by 5 bases, leaving 12 bases between them. The CDR3, as DNA: TGTGCCAGCAGTTTAAACCGTGGTTGGACTGAAGCTTTCTTT. Translated: CASSLNRGWTEAFF.

The V gene is TRBV5-1, the J gene TRBJ1-1, with 7 bases identical to TRBD1. Germline V gene sequence: CDR1 SGHRS, CDR2 YFSETQ. The CDR3 runs to 15 residues. V lost 7 bases, J lost 4 bases, and 13 bases stayed unmatched. The CDR3 DNA reads TGCGCCAGCTCCATGATCCAGGGGGTAGTCACTGAAGCTTTCTTT. Its translation is CASSMIQGVVTEAFF.

The chain links TRBV7-3 to TRBJ2-2; D gene ambiguous. This CDR3 region has 13 residues. The germline V gene has CDR1 SGHTA and CDR2 FQGTGA. V dropped 4 bases and J dropped 6 bases, with 9 bases sitting between them. Here the CDR3 reads CASSSVPAGELFF. CDR3 DNA sequence: TGTGCCAGCAGCTCTGTTCCGGCCGGGGAGCTGTTTTTT. The whole variable domain, remainder taken from reference TRBV7-3 and TRBJ2-2, is GAGVSQTPSNKVTEKGKYVELRCDPISGHTALYWYRQSLGQGPEFLIYFQGTGAADDSGLPNDRFFAVRPEGSVSTLKIQRTERGDSAVYLCASSSVPAGELFFGEGSRLTVL.

This chain links TRBV6-5 with TRBJ2-7; D is unresolved. The CDR3 has 15 amino acids. The ends were cut back, 6 bases at V and 3 bases at J, with 18 bases in the middle. The germline V gene encodes CDR1 MNHEY and CDR2 SVGAGI. CDR3 sequence: CASSQRNSRYYEQYF. The CDR3 coding sequence is TGTGCCAGCAGCCAACGAAACAGTCGATACTACGAGCAGTACTTC.

The rearrangement uses TRBV28 and TRBJ2-3; TRBD2 matches 7 bases. The CDR3 contains 19 residues. Germline V gives CDR1 MDHEN, CDR2 SYDVKM. Germline trimming cut 4 bases from V and 2 bases from J; bases unmatched to any gene: 18. This CDR3 is CASSSFFASSGGDTDTQYF. CDR3 DNA: TGTGCCAGCAGTTCTTTCTTTGCCTCCTCGGGAGGTGACACAGATACGCAGTATTTT. Filled out from reference TRBV28 and TRBJ2-3, the complete variable domain reads DVKVTQSSRYLVKRTGEKVFLECVQDMDHENMFWYRQDPGLGLRLIYFSYDVKMKEKGDIPEGYSVSREKKERFSLILESASTNQTSMYLCASSSFFASSGGDTDTQYFGPGTRLTVL.

This clone occurred once. V is TRBV5-1 and J is TRBJ2-1, with D tentatively TRBD1 (6 bases). The V gene's germline CDR1 is SGHRS and CDR2 YFSETQ. The V end lost 3 bases, the J end lost 4 bases, and 8 bases lay between the germline ends. The CDR3 contains 13 residues. The chain's CDR3 is CASSWDNYNEQFF. As DNA, the CDR3 is TGCGCCAGCAGCTGGGACAATTACAATGAGCAGTTCTTC.

Concerning this clone: This is likely an artifact of a read error, given a far larger clone one base away. The chain has TRBV7-2 and TRBJ2-2; D remains ambiguous. V was shortened by 4 bases and J by 3 bases, with 0 bases between the two germline ends. The CDR3 covers 11 residues. Germline-derived CDR1 and CDR2 are SGHTA and FQGNSA. CDR3 protein: CASSYTGELFF. The CDR3 DNA is TGTGCCAGCAGCTACACCGGGGAGCTGTTTTTT.

The V call is TRBV21-1, the J call TRBJ2-7; the D call in the table, TRBD1, was not verified against the DNA. TRBV21-1 is a listed pseudogene. CDR3 length equals 17 residues. The CDR3 protein is CASSKRGQCNPPYEQYF. The DNA of the CDR3 is TGTGCCAGCAGCAAAAGAGGACAGTGTAACCCTCCCTACGAGCAGTACTTC.

The J gene is TRBJ2-3, the V gene TRBV9; 8 positions match TRBD1. The trim removed 0 bases at V and 4 bases at J, leaving 7 bases unmatched. Germline V gene lookup returns CDR1 SGDLS and CDR2 YYNGEE. The CDR3 totals 16 residues. CDR3: CASSVGETGVADTQYF. In DNA, the CDR3 is TGTGCCAGCAGCGTAGGAGAGACAGGGGTCGCAGATACGCAGTATTTT.

V and J are TRBV5-1 and TRBJ1-1, with D perhaps matching TRBD1 (6 bases). The length of the CDR3 is 16 residues. Germline assignment: CDR1 SGHRS and CDR2 YFSETQ. The germline V and J ends were trimmed by 3 bases and 6 bases, with 21 bases remaining between them. The CDR3 reads CASSWENRDHPAEAFF. The CDR3 DNA reads as TGCGCCAGCAGCTGGGAGAACAGGGACCACCCGGCTGAAGCTTTCTTT.

The J gene is TRBJ2-1, the V gene TRBV27, with 7 nucleotides matching TRBD1. Germline CDR1 MNHEY, CDR2 SMNVEV (reference sequence). V gave up 1 base and J gave up 0 bases; unmatched junction bases: 6. The CDR3 totals 17 residues. Here the CDR3 reads CASSLYMGQSSYNEQFF. The DNA of the CDR3 is TGTGCCAGCAGTTTATATATGGGACAGAGCTCCTACAATGAGCAGTTCTTC.

This clone has a single count. The chain joins TRBV27 to TRBJ1-2; no firm D call. V was shortened by 4 bases and J by 3 bases, with 6 bases between the two germline ends. Germline V gene data show CDR1 as MNHEY and CDR2 as SMNVEV (reference sequence). There are 12 residues in the CDR3. Written as DNA, the CDR3 is TGTGCCAGCAGTTCCGGTGACTATGGCTACACCTTC. Translation gives CASSSGDYGYTF.

CDR3 sequence: CASSLGGRGTYEQYF. The CDR3 bases are TGTGCCAGCAGCTTAGGAGGCAGGGGGACCTACGAGCAGTACTTC. The V call is TRBV7-2, the J call TRBJ2-7; TRBD1 aligns across 7 bases. The CDR3 has 15 residues. With V trimmed by 1 base and J by 2 bases, 5 bases remained unmatched. Germline-derived CDR1 and CDR2 are SGHTA and FQGNSA.

The chain combines TRBV10-3 with TRBJ2-7; D possibly corresponds to TRBD1 (5 bases). Trimming pared 3 bases from V and 5 bases from J, leaving 14 bases between. Germline V gives CDR1 ENHRY, CDR2 SYGVKD. The CDR3 is 14 residues long. CDR3 amino acids: CAISDWSGSHEQYF. The CDR3 DNA follows: TGTGCCATCAGTGATTGGTCAGGGTCCCACGAGCAGTACTTC.

The rearrangement uses TRBV25-1 and TRBJ2-1; the match to TRBD1 covers 7 bases. The CDR3 sequence is 13 residues long. In germline, CDR1 is MGHDK, CDR2 SYGVNS. V lost 6 bases to trimming and J lost 9 bases; unmatched junction nucleotides: 8. The chain's CDR3 is CASSVGTVSEQFF. CDR3 DNA sequence: TGTGCCAGCAGCGTCGGGACAGTCAGTGAGCAGTTCTTC.

This sequence joins TRBV28 and TRBJ2-3, with D unclear. The germline V and J ends were trimmed by 6 bases and 0 bases, with 16 bases remaining between them. Germline assignment: CDR1 MDHEN and CDR2 SYDVKM. CDR3 length: 16 residues. The CDR3 region has the DNA TGTGCCAGCAGCCCCCTCGAATTAGGCAGCACAGATACGCAGTATTTT. The encoded protein is CASSPLELGSTDTQYF.

The rearrangement uses TRBV28 and TRBJ2-3; 8 bases are shared with TRBD2. The CDR3 has 17 amino acids. Germline lookup yields CDR1 MDHEN and CDR2 SYDVKM. V lost 6 bases, J lost 5 bases, and 16 bases stayed unmatched. This CDR3 reads CASSLMASGREGDTQYF. CDR3 nucleotides: TGTGCCAGCAGCCTAATGGCCAGCGGGAGAGAAGGAGATACGCAGTATTTT.

The V and J genes are TRBV2 and TRBJ2-7; perhaps TRBD2 as D (5 bases). CDR1 is SNHLY and CDR2 is FYNNEI in the germline V gene. Trimming took 3 bases from V and 2 from J, leaving 8 bases between them. This CDR3 contains 13 residues. CDR3 region: CASSDGVTYEQYF. The CDR3 nucleotides read TGTGCCAGCAGTGACGGGGTCACCTACGAGCAGTACTTC. The full variable domain, completed using reference TRBV2 and TRBJ2-7, is EPEVTQTPSHQVTQMGQEVILRCVPISNHLYFYWYRQILGQKVEFLVSFYNNEISEKSEIFDDQFSVERPDGSNFTLKIRSTKLEDSAMYFCASSDGVTYEQYFGPGTRLTVT.

The J gene is TRBJ2-7, the V gene TRBV14; D perhaps matches TRBD1 (5 bases). The CDR3 contains 22 residues. Deletions cut 0 bases from V and 2 bases from J, with 32 bases between. Germline CDR1 SGHDN, CDR2 FVKESK. The DNA for the CDR3 is TGTGCCAGCAGCCAAGATCCATCCCAAGACAGCCCCACCACTGATCCCCCCTACGAGCAGTACTTC. Translation: CASSQDPSQDSPTTDPPYEQYF. Using reference TRBV14 and TRBJ2-7 for the parts outside the CDR3, the full variable domain is EAGVTQFPSHSVIEKGQTVTLRCDPISGHDNLYWYRRVMGKEIKFLLHFVKESKQDESGMPNNRFLAERTGGTYSTLKVQPAELEDSGVYFCASSQDPSQDSPTTDPPYEQYFGPGTRLTVT.

V usage is TRBV6-1 and J usage is TRBJ2-7; D tentatively fits TRBD1 or TRBD2 (5 bases each). The CDR3 consists of 15 residues. CDR1 is MNHNS, CDR2 SASEGT, per germline. Trimming stripped 4 bases from V and 1 base from J, with 14 bases between. CDR3 DNA sequence: TGTGCCAGCAGTGCCAACCGGGACCAGTCCTACGAGCAGTACTTC. The encoded protein is CASSANRDQSYEQYF.

The chain is built from TRBV6-1 and TRBJ2-7, with 7 bases identical to TRBD2. The CDR3 is made up of 16 amino acids. CDR1 and CDR2 from the germline V gene are MNHNS and SASEGT. Trimming removed 4 bases from V and 2 bases from J; junction bases left unmatched: 11. The CDR3 here is CASSVGSAGVAYEQYF. CDR3 bases: TGTGCCAGCAGTGTGGGTTCGGCGGGAGTCGCCTACGAGCAGTACTTC.

The rearrangement joins TRBV25-1 to TRBJ2-7; D call uncertain. Germline CDR1 is MGHDK and CDR2 is SYGVNS. Trimming took off 4 bases at V and 6 bases at J, with 7 bases between the two ends. The CDR3 contains 11 residues. This chain's CDR3 is CASSATSEQYF. For the CDR3, the DNA is TGTGCCAGCAGTGCGACCAGCGAGCAGTACTTC.

V gene TRBV6-5 combines with J gene TRBJ2-5; D call uncertain. Germline CDR1 MNHEY, CDR2 SVGAGI. This CDR3 spans 15 amino acids. Between the trimmed V and J ends, which lost 2 bases and 0 bases, there was a span of 10 bases. The CDR3 reads CASSYQNYNQETQYF. The CDR3 coding sequence is TGTGCCAGCAGTTACCAGAATTATAACCAAGAGACCCAGTACTTC.